One TCR beta chain is described in this entry. This CDR3 region has 14 residues. Germline lookup yields CDR1 MDHEN and CDR2 SYDVKM. The V end lost 1 base, the J end lost 2 bases, and 8 bases lay between the germline ends. The donor cohort consisted entirely of Caucasian adults residing in Nashville, Tennessee. This sample stems from a study of shared clonotypes between healthy human individuals. Measured with immunoSEQ multiplex PCR; TCRdb has only the in-frame clones, and not every one. The table has around 200,000 clones, about 93% seen once; the top ten hold 0.067%. Material for sequencing was naive CD4+ T cells sorted from blood. Subset here: CD45RA+ positively selected. The V and J genes are TRBV28 and TRBJ1-2; D is unclear. The source is a woman aged 25 to 39 in good health. This CDR3 is CASSLSPRNYGYTF. The CDR3 DNA reads TGTGCCAGCAGTTTATCCCCAAGAAACTATGGCTACACCTTC.